This T cell receptor (beta chain) was sequenced during a study of radiotherapy plus CTLA-4 blockade in lung cancer (dated by TCRdb to between 2018 and 2020). Regarding the research as a whole: Among the enrolled patients, about 19% had an objective response, and less than 40% reached disease control.

Overall study results and their limits: Early dynamic changes in blood T cell clones, together with increased serum interferon-beta after radiation, were reported as the strongest predictors of response. After treatment with radiotherapy and ipilimumab, TCR clones that came from tumors expanded in the peripheral blood.

This clone was detected only a few times. Its binding antigen is unknown. No per-base quality is available; no much larger clone lies one base away. In this study, focal radiation therapy paired with CTLA-4 blockade (ipilimumab) was tested in patients who had chemo-refractory metastatic non-small-cell lung cancer. Libraries were prepared through the immunoSEQ multiplex PCR assay. Imported from immuneACCESS, the table was reduced by TCRdb to in-frame sequences with V and J called. These copies leave out some clones; in studies compared against another copy, an unresolved V gene accounts for under half, and the cause of the remainder is not known. In this sample the table shows fewer than 100,000 clones, around 76% of which occur a single time. The leading ten clones occupy approximately 24% of the sample. Sequencing was performed on peripheral blood, taken from a patient treated with radiotherapy plus ipilimumab. The sequence was obtained from a human donor with non-small cell lung cancer whose response to radiotherapy plus ipilimumab could not be evaluated. Some clones in this sample may be carry-over from other donors' samples.

CDR3 loop: CAISPGVPEAFF. The DNA reads TGTGCCATCAGCCCAGGGGTTCCTGAAGCTTTCTTT. Recombination connected TRBV10-3 to TRBJ1-1, and TRBD1 may be the D gene, going by 6 matching bases. From its cysteine to its phenylalanine, the CDR3 spans 12 amino acids. Left in the record is the CDR3 DNA by itself, 36 bases read in frame from the first base. At the junction V is shortened by 6 bases and J by 6 bases, with 11 bases in between. Sequences ENHRY (CDR1) and SYGVKD (CDR2) are obtained from the germline V gene.